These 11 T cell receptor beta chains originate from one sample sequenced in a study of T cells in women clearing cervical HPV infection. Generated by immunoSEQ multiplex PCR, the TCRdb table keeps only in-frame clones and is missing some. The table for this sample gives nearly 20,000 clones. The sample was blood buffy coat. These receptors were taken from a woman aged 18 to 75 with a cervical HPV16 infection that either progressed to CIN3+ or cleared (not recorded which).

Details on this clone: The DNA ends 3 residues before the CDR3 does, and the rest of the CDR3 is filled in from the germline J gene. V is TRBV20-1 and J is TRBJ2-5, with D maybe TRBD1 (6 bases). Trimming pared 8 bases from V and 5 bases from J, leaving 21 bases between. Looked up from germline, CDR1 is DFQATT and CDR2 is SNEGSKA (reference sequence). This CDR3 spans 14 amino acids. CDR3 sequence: CSYKGHGGMETQYF. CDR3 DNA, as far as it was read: TGCAGTTACAAGGGACATGGAGGAATGGAGACC.

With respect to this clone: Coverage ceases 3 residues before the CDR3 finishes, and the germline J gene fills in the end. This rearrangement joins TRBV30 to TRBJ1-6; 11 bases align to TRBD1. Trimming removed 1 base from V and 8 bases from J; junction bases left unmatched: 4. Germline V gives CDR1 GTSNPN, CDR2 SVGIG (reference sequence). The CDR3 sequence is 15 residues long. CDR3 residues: CAWSGGTGGDSPLHF. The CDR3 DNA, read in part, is TGTGCCTGGAGTGGAGGGACAGGGGGGGATTCACCC.

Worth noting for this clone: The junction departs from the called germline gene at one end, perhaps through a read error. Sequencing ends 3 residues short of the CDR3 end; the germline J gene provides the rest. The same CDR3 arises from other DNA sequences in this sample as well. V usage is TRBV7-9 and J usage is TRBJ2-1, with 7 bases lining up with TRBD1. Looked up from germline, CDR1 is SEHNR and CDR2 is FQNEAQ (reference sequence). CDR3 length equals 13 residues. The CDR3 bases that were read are TGTGCGAGCAGGAGACAGGGCTACAATGAG. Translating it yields CASRRQGYNE. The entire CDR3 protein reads CASRRQGYNEQFF.

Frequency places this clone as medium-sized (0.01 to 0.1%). The CDR3 DNA, read in part, is TGTGCCAGCTCACCACAAATCGGGACTCTAGCCCGCACAGATACG. Residues: CASSPQIGTLARTDT. The whole CDR3 sequence is CASSPQIGTLARTDTQYF. The gene calls are TRBV18 and TRBJ2-3; D perhaps matches TRBD2 (6 bases). Sequencing ends 3 residues short of the CDR3 end; the germline J gene provides the rest. Per germline, CDR1 KGHSH and CDR2 LQKENI. V was trimmed by 1 base and J by 1 base, leaving 18 bases between them. The CDR3 covers 18 residues.

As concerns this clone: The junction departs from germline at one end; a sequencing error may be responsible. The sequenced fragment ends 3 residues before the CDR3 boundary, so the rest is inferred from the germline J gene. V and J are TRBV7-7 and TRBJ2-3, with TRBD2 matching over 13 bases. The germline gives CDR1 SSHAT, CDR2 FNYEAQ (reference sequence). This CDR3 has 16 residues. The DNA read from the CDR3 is TGTGCTAGCAGTCAAGGACTAGCGGGGGCCACAGATACG. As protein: CASSQGLAGATDT. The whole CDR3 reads CASSQGLAGATDTQYF.

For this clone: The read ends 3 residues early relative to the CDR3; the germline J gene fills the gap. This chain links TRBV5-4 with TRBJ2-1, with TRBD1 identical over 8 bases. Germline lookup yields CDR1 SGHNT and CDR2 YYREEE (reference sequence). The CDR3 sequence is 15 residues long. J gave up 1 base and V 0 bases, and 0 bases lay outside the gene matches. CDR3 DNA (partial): TGTGCCAGCAGCTTGGGGACAGGGTCCTACAATGAG. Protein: CASSLGTGSYNE. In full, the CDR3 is CASSLGTGSYNEQFF.

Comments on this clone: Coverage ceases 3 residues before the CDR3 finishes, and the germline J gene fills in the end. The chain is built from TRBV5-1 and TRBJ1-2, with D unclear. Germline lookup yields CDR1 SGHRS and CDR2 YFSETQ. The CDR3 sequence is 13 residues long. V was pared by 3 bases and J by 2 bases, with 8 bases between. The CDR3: CASSSGANYGYTF. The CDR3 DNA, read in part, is TGCGCCAGCAGCTCTGGTGCGAACTATGGC.

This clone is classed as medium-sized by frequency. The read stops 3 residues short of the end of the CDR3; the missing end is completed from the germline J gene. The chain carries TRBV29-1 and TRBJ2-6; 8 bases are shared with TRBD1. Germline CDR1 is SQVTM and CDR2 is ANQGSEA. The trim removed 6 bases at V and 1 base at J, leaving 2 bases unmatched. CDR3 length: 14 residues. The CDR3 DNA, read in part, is TGCAGCGTCCGGACAGGGTCTGGGGCCAACGTC. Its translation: CSVRTGSGANV. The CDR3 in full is CSVRTGSGANVLTF.

The DNA read from the CDR3 is TGTGCCAGCAGTAACATACTAGCGGGGGGTAACAATGAG. It is translated as CASSNILAGGNNE. The CDR3 in full is CASSNILAGGNNEQFF. The chain couples TRBV2 to TRBJ2-1, with TRBD2 matching over 12 bases. The CDR3 end lies 3 residues beyond the end of the read and is filled in from the germline J gene. The ends lost 5 bases at V and 5 bases at J; junction bases unmatched: 7. CDR3 size: 16 residues. Per the germline V gene, CDR1 is SNHLY and CDR2 is FYNNEI. The entire variable domain, with the rest obtained from reference TRBV2 and TRBJ2-1, is as follows: EPEVTQTPSHQVTQMGQEVILRCVPISNHLYFYWYRQILGQKVEFLVSFYNNEISEKSEIFDDQFSVERPDGSNFTLKIRSTKLEDSAMYFCASSNILAGGNNEQFFGPGTRLTVL.

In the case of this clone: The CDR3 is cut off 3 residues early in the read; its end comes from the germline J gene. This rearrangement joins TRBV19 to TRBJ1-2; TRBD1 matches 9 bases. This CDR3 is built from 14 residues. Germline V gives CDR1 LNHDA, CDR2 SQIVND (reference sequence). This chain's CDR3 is CASSTDRGAGGYTF. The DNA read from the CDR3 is TGTGCCAGTAGTACGGACAGGGGAGCAGGAGGC.

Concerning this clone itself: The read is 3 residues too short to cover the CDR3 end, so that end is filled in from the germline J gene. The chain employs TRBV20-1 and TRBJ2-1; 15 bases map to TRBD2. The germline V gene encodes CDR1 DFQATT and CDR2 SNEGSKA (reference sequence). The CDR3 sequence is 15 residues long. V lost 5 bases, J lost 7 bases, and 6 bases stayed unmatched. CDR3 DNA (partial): TGCAGTGCTTGGACTAGCGGGGGGGCTGAGAATGAG. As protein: CSAWTSGGAENE. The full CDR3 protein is CSAWTSGGAENEQFF.